Below are 14 T cell receptor beta chains sequenced from a single sample in a study of T cell responses to AZD1222 COVID-19 vaccine. This table comes from immunoSEQ multiplex PCR, and its TCRdb copy is limited to in-frame clones, with some not included. The sample shows about 130,000 clones, about 93% of them seen only once. This specimen consisted of peripheral blood, obtained on day 0 of AZD1222 vaccination. These receptors came from an adult in good health.

The chain couples TRBV5-6 to TRBJ2-2; 9 positions agree with TRBD1. The V gene end was trimmed by 3 bases and the J gene end by 6 bases; junction bases not matched to a gene: 6. There are 15 residues in the CDR3. Germline V gives CDR1 SGHDT, CDR2 YYEEEE. The CDR3 bases are TGTGCCAGCAGCTCCGGACAGGGGCCGCCCGGGGAGCTGTTTTTT. Translated, it gives CASSSGQGPPGELFF.

This chain joins TRBV7-6 and TRBJ2-1, with a weak D call TRBD2 (6 bases). There are 18 residues in the CDR3. V shed 1 base and J shed 6 bases, with 22 bases lying between them. The germline CDR1 and CDR2 sequences are SGHVS and FNYEAQ. CDR3 sequence (DNA): TGTGCCAGCAGCTTAGGGGGGGTAGGCAGGGAGCGAGGCAATGAGCAGTTCTTC. Translated, it gives CASSLGGVGRERGNEQFF.

This chain joins TRBV21-1 and TRBJ1-1; the D call in the table, TRBD1, was not verified against the DNA. TRBV21-1 is shown as a pseudogene. The CDR3 extends over 14 amino acids. The CDR3 sequence is CASSEGQGETEAFF. The CDR3 DNA is TGTGCCAGCAGCGAGGGACAGGGTGAGACTGAAGCTTTCTTT.

The chain carries TRBV20-1 and TRBJ1-2, with D uncertain. Trimming removed 0 bases at V and 7 bases at J, with 6 bases between. This CDR3 is 11 amino acids long. The germline gives CDR1 DFQATT, CDR2 SNEGSKA (reference sequence). The CDR3 sequence: CSAREGFGYTF. The CDR3 nucleotides read TGCAGTGCTAGAGAGGGATTTGGCTACACCTTC.

The J gene is TRBJ1-5, the V gene TRBV27; 8 bases fit TRBD1. In germline, CDR1 is MNHEY, CDR2 SMNVEV (reference sequence). The V segment lost 0 bases and the J segment 7 bases; nucleotides outside the gene matches: 8. CDR3 length: 16 residues. The CDR3 protein is CASSLSRTGTGQPQHF. Written as DNA, the CDR3 is TGTGCCAGCAGTTTATCAAGGACAGGGACGGGACAGCCCCAGCATTTT.

The rearrangement joins TRBV5-4 to TRBJ1-2; D gene ambiguous. The V end was cut by 0 bases, the J end by 1 base, with 1 base between. Per the germline V gene, CDR1 is SGHNT and CDR2 is YYREEE (reference sequence). The CDR3 totals 12 residues. The CDR3 DNA sequence: TGTGCCAGCAGCTTGGGTAACTATGGCTACACCTTC. This codes for CASSLGNYGYTF. Full variable domain (missing parts from reference TRBV5-4 and TRBJ1-2): ETGVTQSPTHLIKTRGQQVTLRCSSQSGHNTVSWYQQALGQGPQFIFQYYREEENGRGNFPPRFSGLQFPNYSSELNVNALELDDSALYLCASSLGNYGYTFGSGTRLTVV.

The chain uses TRBV6-5 and TRBJ2-3, with 9 bases lining up with TRBD2. Losses at the gene ends were 0 bases for V and 0 bases for J; bases not matched to a gene: 1. Germline CDR1 is MNHEY and CDR2 is SVGAGI. This CDR3 has 16 amino acids. CDR3 nucleotide sequence: TGTGCCAGCAGTTACTCTGCGGGGGGGAGCACAGATACGCAGTATTTT. The encoded protein is CASSYSAGGSTDTQYF.

This clone was seen more than once but under ten times. The chain joins TRBV18 to TRBJ2-3; D is perhaps TRBD1 (6 bases). Germline V lookup: CDR1 KGHSH, CDR2 LQKENI. Trimming stripped 4 bases from V and 0 bases from J, with 8 bases between. This CDR3 has 14 amino acids. CDR3 sequence (DNA): TGTGCCAGCTCACGGGGGCCCAGCACAGATACGCAGTATTTT. Its translation is CASSRGPSTDTQYF.

This chain connects TRBV15 to TRBJ2-1; D not certain. With 1 base removed from V and 4 bases from J, the gap between germline ends came to 11 bases. The germline CDR1 and CDR2 sequences are LNHNV and YYDKDF (reference sequence). The CDR3 totals 15 residues. This chain's CDR3 is CATSRVPQEYNEQFF. The CDR3 DNA is TGTGCCACCAGCAGAGTGCCCCAGGAATACAATGAGCAGTTCTTC.

The chain combines TRBV19 with TRBJ1-2; unclear D gene. V lost 8 bases and J lost 7, with 23 bases in between. The CDR3 length is 15 residues. Germline V gene lookup returns CDR1 LNHDA and CDR2 SQIVND (reference sequence). Here the CDR3 reads CASLPTHRRISGYTF. CDR3 nucleotide sequence: TGTGCCAGTCTTCCAACTCATCGGAGGATTAGTGGCTACACCTTC.

Sample share makes this clone medium-sized. This chain links TRBV12-3 or TRBV12-4 with TRBJ1-2, with 8 bases lining up with TRBD1. Germline trimming cut 5 bases from V and 7 bases from J; bases unmatched to any gene: 6. This CDR3 has 13 amino acids. The CDR3 nucleotides are TGTGCCAGCAGTCTCGGGACAGGTTCTGGCTACACCTTC. This encodes CASSLGTGSGYTF.

The chain joins TRBV5-1 to TRBJ2-2; a weak D match, TRBD2 (6 bases). Trimming left V 4 bases short and J 6 bases short, with 13 bases between. Per germline, CDR1 SGHRS and CDR2 YFSETQ. The CDR3 has 14 amino acids. The CDR3 region is CASSEPGVAGELFF. In DNA, the CDR3 is TGCGCCAGCAGCGAACCGGGGGTCGCCGGGGAGCTGTTTTTT. Combining the CDR3 with reference TRBV5-1 and TRBJ2-2 gives the whole variable domain KAGVTQTPRYLIKTRGQQVTLSCSPISGHRSVSWYQQTPGQGLQFLFEYFSETQRNKGNFPGRFSGRQFSNSRSEMNVSTLELGDSALYLCASSEPGVAGELFFGEGSRLTVL.

The chain couples TRBV5-6 to TRBJ2-7, with D uncertain. The CDR3 loop spans 14 amino acids. Per germline, CDR1 SGHDT and CDR2 YYEEEE. Trimming stripped 0 bases from V and 1 base from J, with 8 bases between. The CDR3 region is CASSLETESYEQYF. The DNA for the CDR3 is TGTGCCAGCAGCTTGGAAACGGAGTCCTACGAGCAGTACTTC.

The CDR3 loop reads CASSPRGATSPLHF. CDR3 DNA: TGTGCCAGCAGCCCCCGAGGGGCAACTTCACCCCTCCACTTT. The chain uses TRBV3-1 (or the pseudogene TRBV3-2) and TRBJ1-6; D perhaps matches TRBD1 (5 bases). The germline V gene encodes CDR1 LGHDT and CDR2 YNNKEL (reference sequence). The CDR3 is 14 amino acids. V was cut by 4 bases and J by 9 bases, with 13 bases left in between.